This T cell receptor (beta chain) was observed in a study of blood T cell repertoires in COVID-19 (dated by TCRdb to about 2020). About the study as a whole: The collaborator samples originated in the United States, Italy and Spain and spanned the acute and convalescent phases of COVID-19. The material from the prospective study consisted of cDNA or gDNA derived from T cells, B-cell-depleted T cells, or PBMCs. The repertoires were released in a freely available public database intended as a resource for research on the immune response to SARS-CoV-2. The dataset comprised deeply sampled blood TCRbeta repertoires from subjects exposed to, actively infected with, or recovered from COVID-19. Where available, HLA class I and class II types were obtained from metadata supplied by the sample provider rather than from assay-based typing. Nearly every sample came with metadata listing a de-identified subject ID, COVID-19 status, age in years and sex. The samples were drawn from the first 160 participants of the ongoing ImmuneRACE study and from some 1,300 subjects provided by 6 global collaborators. The paper's findings and limits, for the study overall: How much clinical and demographic metadata was included differed by source and by participant, and the metadata was provided uncurated.

Spanning cysteine to phenylalanine, the CDR3 consists of 15 amino acids. The retained sequence is limited to the CDR3, 45 bases, with the frame set at the first base. CDR1 and CDR2 (MNHNY, SVGAGI) derive from the germline V gene (reference sequence). Relative to germline, V is missing 5 bases and J is missing 9 bases, with 9 bases of the junction outside any gene match. Of note for this clone: It lacks a known antigen. Base qualities were left out, and no much larger clone turns up one base away.

TCRbeta CDR3 regions were amplified from genomic DNA by means of the immunoSEQ Assay, a bias-controlled multiplex PCR. Concerning the study's data processing: The number of nucleated cells in each sample was estimated by amplification of reference gene primers within the assay. To quantify the absolute abundance of each unique TCRbeta CDR3 rearrangement, sequence reads were collapsed and filtered. For each sample, productive Simpson clonality was calculated as the square root of Simpson's diversity index across productive rearrangements. The source is immuneACCESS, and TCRdb retained only in-frame sequences with V and J called. Part of the clones is not carried over; for the studies checked, unresolved V genes explain less than half of this, and the remainder is unexplained. V and J calls and clone size are as listed in that table; D and trimming were resolved from the DNA. For this sample there are some 43,000 clones; about nine tenths appear just once. The biggest ten clones account for less than 5.5% of the sample.

The collaborating institutions used their own protocols to collect whole blood in K2EDTA tubes. For TCRbeta analysis, collaborators shipped samples as frozen whole blood, isolated PBMCs, or DNA extracted from either of those sample types. Here the chain combines TRBV6-6 and TRBJ1-6, with 8 junctional bases fitting TRBD1. The sample taken for sequencing was peripheral blood. The receptor comes from a human donor in a cohort sampled during active COVID-19. The DNA reads TGTGCCAGCAGTGCCCCGACAGGGGCCGGTTCACCCCTCCACTTT. Its translation is CASSAPTGAGSPLHF.